One T cell receptor (beta chain) is described in this entry. The target antigen is unknown. The record originates from a study of T cells after posttransplantation cyclophosphamide. Overall study results and limits: TRB clonality was highly associated with recipient CMV seropositivity and reactivation. Blood and skin or GI T cell repertoires showed limited TRB overlap.

Measured with immunoSEQ multiplex PCR; TCRdb has only the in-frame clones, and not every one. The data show about 5,400 clones, with 94% seen just once and roughly 1.3% held by the top ten. This clonotype was sampled from a woman aged 60-75 years in good health, CMV-negative, and a related stem cell transplant donor. Material for sequencing was CD4+ T cells sorted from bone marrow.

The CDR3 nucleotides are TGCGCCAGCAGCTTGGCCCCAGGCCAAGAGACCCAGTACTTC. Its translation is CASSLAPGQETQYF. This rearrangement joins TRBV5-1 to TRBJ2-5; D gene uncertain. The CDR3 is made up of 14 amino acids. The V end was cut by 0 bases, the J end by 1 base, with 7 bases between. Germline lookup yields CDR1 SGHRS and CDR2 YFSETQ.